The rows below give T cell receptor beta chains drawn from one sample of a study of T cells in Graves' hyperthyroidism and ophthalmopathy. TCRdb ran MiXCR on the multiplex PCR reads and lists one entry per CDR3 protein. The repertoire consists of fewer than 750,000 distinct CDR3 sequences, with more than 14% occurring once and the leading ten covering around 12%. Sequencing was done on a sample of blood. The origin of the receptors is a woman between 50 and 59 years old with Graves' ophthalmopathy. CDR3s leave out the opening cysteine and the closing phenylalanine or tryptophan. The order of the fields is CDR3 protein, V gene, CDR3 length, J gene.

CDR3 protein: SARDPGGSYEQY; V gene: TRBV20-1; CDR3 length: 12; J gene: TRBJ2-7
CDR3 protein: ASSLARGGSYEQY; V gene: TRBV7-8; CDR3 length: 13; J gene: TRBJ2-7
CDR3 protein: ASSLGFGGDTEAF; V gene: TRBV7-9; CDR3 length: 13; J gene: TRBJ1-1
CDR3 protein: ASSRLSKNTEAF; V gene: TRBV14; CDR3 length: 12; J gene: TRBJ1-1
CDR3 protein: ASSQGGTEYNEQF; V gene: TRBV4-1; CDR3 length: 13; J gene: TRBJ2-1
CDR3 protein: AISPVKGSPPTNEKLF; V gene: TRBV13; CDR3 length: 16; J gene: TRBJ1-4
CDR3 protein: ASSPDRGIRVSYEQY; V gene: TRBV7-2; CDR3 length: 15; J gene: TRBJ2-7
CDR3 protein: ASTRKPGQGLGDTEAF; V gene: TRBV7-6; CDR3 length: 16; J gene: TRBJ1-1
CDR3 protein: ASSYGQGADTQY; V gene: TRBV5-1; CDR3 length: 12; J gene: TRBJ2-3
CDR3 protein: SVERGGGRDTEAF; V gene: TRBV29-1; CDR3 length: 13; J gene: TRBJ1-1
CDR3 protein: SARAWAVDGELF; V gene: TRBV20-1; CDR3 length: 12; J gene: TRBJ2-2
CDR3 protein: ASSLQRPQFDEQF; V gene: TRBV27; CDR3 length: 13; J gene: TRBJ2-1
CDR3 protein: ASSPRTDLEQDTQY; V gene: TRBV18; CDR3 length: 14; J gene: TRBJ2-3
CDR3 protein: ASSLVQGDRYEQY; V gene: TRBV7-8; CDR3 length: 13; J gene: TRBJ2-7
CDR3 protein: ASKGSTEAF; V gene: TRBV6-1; CDR3 length: 9; J gene: TRBJ1-1
CDR3 protein: SATGDSGNTIY; V gene: TRBV20-1; CDR3 length: 11; J gene: TRBJ1-3
CDR3 protein: ASSLKTASGSPQHRNEQF; V gene: TRBV7-9; CDR3 length: 18; J gene: TRBJ2-1
CDR3 protein: AWSFRRGAEAF; V gene: TRBV30; CDR3 length: 11; J gene: TRBJ1-1
CDR3 protein: ASRPPWSSYNEQF; V gene: TRBV5-5; CDR3 length: 13; J gene: TRBJ2-1
CDR3 protein: ASSQQGGFLYEQY; V gene: TRBV27; CDR3 length: 13; J gene: TRBJ2-7
CDR3 protein: AWSASGELF; V gene: TRBV30; CDR3 length: 9; J gene: TRBJ2-2
CDR3 protein: ASSRLAGHKNIQY; V gene: TRBV6-1; CDR3 length: 13; J gene: TRBJ2-4
CDR3 protein: ASRRTGDYNQPQH; V gene: TRBV6-1; CDR3 length: 13; J gene: TRBJ1-5
CDR3 protein: ASSFMVYEQY; V gene: TRBV12-3/TRBV12-4; CDR3 length: 10; J gene: TRBJ2-7
CDR3 protein: ASSAASVGTDTQY; V gene: TRBV2; CDR3 length: 13; J gene: TRBJ2-3
CDR3 protein: ASSLGSYGGRAEHT; V gene: TRBV7-2; CDR3 length: 14; J gene: TRBJ1-2
CDR3 protein: ASSQPPGKTEAF; V gene: TRBV4-3; CDR3 length: 12; J gene: TRBJ1-1
CDR3 protein: SARGGGNEQF; V gene: TRBV29-1; CDR3 length: 10; J gene: TRBJ2-1
CDR3 protein: ASSELAGDNEQF; V gene: TRBV27; CDR3 length: 12; J gene: TRBJ2-1
CDR3 protein: SASETGSAGELF; V gene: TRBV20-1; CDR3 length: 12; J gene: TRBJ2-2
CDR3 protein: ASSYLAGGPIYNEQF; V gene: TRBV7-2; CDR3 length: 15; J gene: TRBJ2-1
CDR3 protein: SVDVETQY; V gene: TRBV20-1; CDR3 length: 8; J gene: TRBJ2-5
CDR3 protein: ASSSPGTGDTEAF; V gene: TRBV7-9; CDR3 length: 13; J gene: TRBJ1-1
CDR3 protein: ASSPPGLAYEQY; V gene: TRBV18; CDR3 length: 12; J gene: TRBJ2-7
CDR3 protein: ASSLSSPGQGSYEQY; V gene: TRBV27; CDR3 length: 15; J gene: TRBJ2-7
CDR3 protein: ASSEGWGATNEKLF; V gene: TRBV6-1; CDR3 length: 14; J gene: TRBJ1-4
CDR3 protein: ASSVGRASYEQY; V gene: TRBV6-1; CDR3 length: 12; J gene: TRBJ2-7
CDR3 protein: ASSLWTGELF; V gene: TRBV11-2; CDR3 length: 10; J gene: TRBJ2-2
CDR3 protein: ASRLESGRVYNEQF; V gene: TRBV7-2; CDR3 length: 14; J gene: TRBJ2-1
CDR3 protein: SVEQGREQY; V gene: TRBV29-1; CDR3 length: 9; J gene: TRBJ2-7
CDR3 protein: SAKTGTSALASTDTQY; V gene: TRBV20-1; CDR3 length: 16; J gene: TRBJ2-3
CDR3 protein: ASSPRDSSLSTIY; V gene: TRBV18; CDR3 length: 13; J gene: TRBJ1-3
CDR3 protein: SARDSRGVYEQY; V gene: TRBV20-1; CDR3 length: 12; J gene: TRBJ2-7
CDR3 protein: ASSDWTEGQPQH; V gene: TRBV7-8; CDR3 length: 12; J gene: TRBJ1-5
CDR3 protein: ASSNGQLNTEAF; V gene: TRBV28; CDR3 length: 12; J gene: TRBJ1-1
CDR3 protein: ASSLDLGELNEQF; V gene: TRBV5-4; CDR3 length: 13; J gene: TRBJ2-1
CDR3 protein: ASSYRDFTGEQY; V gene: TRBV7-9; CDR3 length: 12; J gene: TRBJ2-7
CDR3 protein: AISPEVQETQY; V gene: TRBV10-3; CDR3 length: 11; J gene: TRBJ2-5
CDR3 protein: ASSEWSANTGELF; V gene: TRBV6-1; CDR3 length: 13; J gene: TRBJ2-2
CDR3 protein: ASRRGVLWLETQY; V gene: TRBV3-1; CDR3 length: 13; J gene: TRBJ2-5
CDR3 protein: ATSDPVPAGTQY; V gene: TRBV24-1; CDR3 length: 12; J gene: TRBJ2-3
CDR3 protein: ASSTRLASGSSTGELL; V gene: TRBV11-2; CDR3 length: 16; J gene: TRBJ2-2
CDR3 protein: ASTNQTSMYLCASSLPGTEAF; V gene: TRBV6-2/TRBV6-3; CDR3 length: 21; J gene: TRBJ1-1
CDR3 protein: ASSLPRGSGDQETQY; V gene: TRBV7-9; CDR3 length: 15; J gene: TRBJ2-5
CDR3 protein: ASSPGQAGYRDTQY; V gene: TRBV5-8; CDR3 length: 14; J gene: TRBJ2-3
CDR3 protein: ASSYGQGSNTEAF; V gene: TRBV18; CDR3 length: 13; J gene: TRBJ1-1
CDR3 protein: ASSFSPTGGLGGYT; V gene: TRBV28; CDR3 length: 14; J gene: TRBJ1-2
CDR3 protein: ASSPSVGVYSYNEQF; V gene: TRBV4-3; CDR3 length: 15; J gene: TRBJ2-1
CDR3 protein: ASSTESRQNYGYT; V gene: TRBV4-3; CDR3 length: 13; J gene: TRBJ1-2
CDR3 protein: SVESGSEQF; V gene: TRBV29-1; CDR3 length: 9; J gene: TRBJ2-1